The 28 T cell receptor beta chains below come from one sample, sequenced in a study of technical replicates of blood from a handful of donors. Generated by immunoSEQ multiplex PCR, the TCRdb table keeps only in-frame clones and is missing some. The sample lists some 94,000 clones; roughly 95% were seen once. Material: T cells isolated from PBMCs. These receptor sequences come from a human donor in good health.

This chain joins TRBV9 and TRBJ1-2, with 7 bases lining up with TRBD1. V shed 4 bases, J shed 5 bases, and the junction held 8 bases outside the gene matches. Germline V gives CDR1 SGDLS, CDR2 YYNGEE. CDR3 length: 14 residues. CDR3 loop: CASSPGTDDYGYTF. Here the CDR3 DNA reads TGTGCCAGCAGCCCTGGGACAGACGATTATGGCTACACCTTC.

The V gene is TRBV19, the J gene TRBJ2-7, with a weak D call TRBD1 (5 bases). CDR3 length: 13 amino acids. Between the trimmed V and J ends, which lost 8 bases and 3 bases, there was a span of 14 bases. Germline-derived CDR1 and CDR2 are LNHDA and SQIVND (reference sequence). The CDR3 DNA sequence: TGTGCCAGTGAAGACAGCATCAACTACGAGCAGTACTTC. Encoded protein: CASEDSINYEQYF. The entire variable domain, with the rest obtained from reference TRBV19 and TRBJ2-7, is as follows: DGGITQSPKYLFRKEGQNVTLSCEQNLNHDAMYWYRQDPGQGLRLIYYSQIVNDFQKGDIAEGYSVSREKKESFPLTVTSAQKNPTAFYLCASEDSINYEQYFGPGTRLTVT.

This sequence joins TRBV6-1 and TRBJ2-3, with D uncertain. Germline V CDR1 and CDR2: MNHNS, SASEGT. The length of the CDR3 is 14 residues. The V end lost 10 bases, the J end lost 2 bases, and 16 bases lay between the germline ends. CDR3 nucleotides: TGTGCCATCCTTGGCCAAATTTCCACAGATACGCAGTATTTT. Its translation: CAILGQISTDTQYF.

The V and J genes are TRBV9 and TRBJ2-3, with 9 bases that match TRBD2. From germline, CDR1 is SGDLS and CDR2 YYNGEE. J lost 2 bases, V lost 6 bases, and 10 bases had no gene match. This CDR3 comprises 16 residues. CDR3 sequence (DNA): TGTGCCAGCACCTTTGGCGGGAGGGCCCTCACAGATACGCAGTATTTT. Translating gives CASTFGGRALTDTQYF.

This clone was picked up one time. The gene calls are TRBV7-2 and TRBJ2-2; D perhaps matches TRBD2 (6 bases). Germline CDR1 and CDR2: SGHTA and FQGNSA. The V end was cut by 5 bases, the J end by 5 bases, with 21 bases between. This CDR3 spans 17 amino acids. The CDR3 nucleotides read TGTGCCAGCAGCATCGAACCGGAGGGGAGTCGGACCGGGGAGCTGTTTTTT. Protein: CASSIEPEGSRTGELFF.

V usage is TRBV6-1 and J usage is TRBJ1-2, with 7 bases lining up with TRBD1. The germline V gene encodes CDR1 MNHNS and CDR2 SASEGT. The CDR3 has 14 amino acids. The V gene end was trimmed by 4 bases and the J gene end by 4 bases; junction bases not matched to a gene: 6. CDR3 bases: TGTGCCAGCAGTGGAGACGGACAGGTCTATGGCTACACCTTC. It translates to CASSGDGQVYGYTF.

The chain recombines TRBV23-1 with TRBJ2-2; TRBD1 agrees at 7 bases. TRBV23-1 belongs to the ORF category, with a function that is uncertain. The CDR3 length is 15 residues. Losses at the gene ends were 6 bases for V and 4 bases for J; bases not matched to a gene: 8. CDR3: CASSRGIGITGELFF. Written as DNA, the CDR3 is TGCGCCAGCAGCAGGGGGATAGGAATCACCGGGGAGCTGTTTTTT.

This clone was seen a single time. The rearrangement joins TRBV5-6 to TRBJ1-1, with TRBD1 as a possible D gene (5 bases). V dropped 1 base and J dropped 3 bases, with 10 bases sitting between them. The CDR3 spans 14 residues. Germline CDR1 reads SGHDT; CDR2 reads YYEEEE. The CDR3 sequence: CASSLRGGDTEAFF. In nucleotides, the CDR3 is TGTGCCAGCAGCTTGCGGGGGGGTGACACTGAAGCTTTCTTT.

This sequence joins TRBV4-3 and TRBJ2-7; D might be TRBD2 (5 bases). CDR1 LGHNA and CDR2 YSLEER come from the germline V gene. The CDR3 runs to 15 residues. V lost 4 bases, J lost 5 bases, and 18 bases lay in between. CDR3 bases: TGCGCCAGCAGCCCAGGACTGCTCATACGGGACGAGCAGTACTTC. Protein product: CASSPGLLIRDEQYF.

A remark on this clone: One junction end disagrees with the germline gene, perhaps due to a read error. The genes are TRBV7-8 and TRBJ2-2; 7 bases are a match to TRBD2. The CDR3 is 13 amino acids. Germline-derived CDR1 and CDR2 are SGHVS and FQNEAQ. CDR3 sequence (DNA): TGTGCCAGGGGACTAACTAACAGCGGGGAGCTGTTTTTT. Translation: CARGLTNSGELFF.

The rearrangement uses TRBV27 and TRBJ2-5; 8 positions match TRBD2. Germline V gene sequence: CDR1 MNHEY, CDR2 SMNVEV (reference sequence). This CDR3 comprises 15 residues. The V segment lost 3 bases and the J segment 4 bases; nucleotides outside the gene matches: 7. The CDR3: CASSFGFAGGETQYF. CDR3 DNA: TGTGCCAGCAGTTTCGGCTTCGCGGGAGGAGAGACCCAGTACTTC.

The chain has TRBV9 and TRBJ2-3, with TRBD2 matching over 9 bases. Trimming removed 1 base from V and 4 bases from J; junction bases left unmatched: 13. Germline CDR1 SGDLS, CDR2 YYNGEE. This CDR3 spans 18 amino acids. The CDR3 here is CASSVTLGGGRVADTQYF. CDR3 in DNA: TGTGCCAGCAGCGTAACGCTAGGAGGCGGGAGGGTCGCAGATACGCAGTATTTT.

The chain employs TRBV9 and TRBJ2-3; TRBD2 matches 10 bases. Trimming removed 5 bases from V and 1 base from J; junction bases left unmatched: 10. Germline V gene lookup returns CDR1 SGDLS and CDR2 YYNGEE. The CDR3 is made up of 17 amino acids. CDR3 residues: CASSDSGRLLRTDTQYF. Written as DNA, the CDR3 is TGTGCCAGCAGTGATAGCGGGAGGTTGCTTCGCACAGATACGCAGTATTTT.

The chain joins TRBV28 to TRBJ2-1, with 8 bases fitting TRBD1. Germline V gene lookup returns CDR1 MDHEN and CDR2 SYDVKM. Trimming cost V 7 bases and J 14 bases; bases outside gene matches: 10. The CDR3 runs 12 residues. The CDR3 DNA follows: TGTGCCAGCACTCCTAGACAGGGGCCAAAGTTCTTC. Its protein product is CASTPRQGPKFF. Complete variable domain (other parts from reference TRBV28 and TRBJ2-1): DVKVTQSSRYLVKRTGEKVFLECVQDMDHENMFWYRQDPGLGLRLIYFSYDVKMKEKGDIPEGYSVSREKKERFSLILESASTNQTSMYLCASTPRQGPKFFGPGTRLTVL.

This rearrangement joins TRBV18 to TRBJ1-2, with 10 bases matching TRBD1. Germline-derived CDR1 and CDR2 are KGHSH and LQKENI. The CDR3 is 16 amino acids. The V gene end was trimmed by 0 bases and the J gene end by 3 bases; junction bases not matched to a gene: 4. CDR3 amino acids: CASSPPNGQGDYGYTF. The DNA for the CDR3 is TGTGCCAGCTCACCACCGAACGGACAGGGGGACTATGGCTACACCTTC. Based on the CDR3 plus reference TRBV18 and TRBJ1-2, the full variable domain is NAGVMQNPRHLVRRRGQEARLRCSPMKGHSHVYWYRQLPEEGLKFMVYLQKENIIDESGMPKERFSAEFPKEGPSILRIQQVVRGDSAAYFCASSPPNGQGDYGYTFGSGTRLTVV.

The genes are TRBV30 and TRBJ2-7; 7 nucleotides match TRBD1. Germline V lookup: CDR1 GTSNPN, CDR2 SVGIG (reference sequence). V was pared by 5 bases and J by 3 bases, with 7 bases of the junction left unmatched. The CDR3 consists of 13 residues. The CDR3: CAWERQGLYEQYF. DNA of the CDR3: TGTGCCTGGGAACGACAGGGCCTCTACGAGCAGTACTTC.

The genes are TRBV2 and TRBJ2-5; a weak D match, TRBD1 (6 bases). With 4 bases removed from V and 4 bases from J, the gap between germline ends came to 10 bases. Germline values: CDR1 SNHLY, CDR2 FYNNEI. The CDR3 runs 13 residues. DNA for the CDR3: TGTGCCAGCAGTGTTGTCAGGGGAGAGACCCAGTACTTC. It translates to CASSVVRGETQYF.

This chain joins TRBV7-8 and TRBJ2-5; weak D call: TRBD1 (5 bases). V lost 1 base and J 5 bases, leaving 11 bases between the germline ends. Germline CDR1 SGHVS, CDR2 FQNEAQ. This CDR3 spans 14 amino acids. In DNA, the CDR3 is TGTGCCAGCAGCTTAGGGAGACAGCCCGAGACCCAGTACTTC. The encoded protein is CASSLGRQPETQYF. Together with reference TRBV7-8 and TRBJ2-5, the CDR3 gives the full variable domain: GAGVSQSPRYKVAKRGQDVALRCDPISGHVSLFWYQQALGQGPEFLTYFQNEAQLDKSGLPSDRFFAERPEGSVSTLKIQRTQQEDSAVYLCASSLGRQPETQYFGPGTRLLVL.

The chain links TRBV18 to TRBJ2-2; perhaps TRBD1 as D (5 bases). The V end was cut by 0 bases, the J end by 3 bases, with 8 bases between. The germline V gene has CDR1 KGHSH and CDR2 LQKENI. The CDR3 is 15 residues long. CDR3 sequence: CASSPPGAHTGELFF. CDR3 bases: TGTGCCAGCTCACCACCAGGGGCGCACACCGGGGAGCTGTTTTTT.

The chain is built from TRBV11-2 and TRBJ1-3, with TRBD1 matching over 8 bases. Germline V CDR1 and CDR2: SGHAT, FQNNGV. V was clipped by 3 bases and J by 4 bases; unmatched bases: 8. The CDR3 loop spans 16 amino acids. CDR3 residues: CASSFPRTGQGNTIYF. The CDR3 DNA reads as TGTGCCAGCAGCTTTCCCCGGACAGGGCAAGGAAACACCATATATTTT.

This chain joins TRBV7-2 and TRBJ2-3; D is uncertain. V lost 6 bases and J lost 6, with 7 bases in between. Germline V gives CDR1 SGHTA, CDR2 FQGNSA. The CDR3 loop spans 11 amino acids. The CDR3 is CASSFRDTQYF. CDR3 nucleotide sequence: TGTGCCAGCAGTTTCAGGGATACGCAGTATTTT. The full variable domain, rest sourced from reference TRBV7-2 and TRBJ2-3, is GAGVSQSPSNKVTEKGKDVELRCDPISGHTALYWYRQSLGQGLEFLIYFQGNSAPDKSGLPSDRFSAERTGGSVSTLTIQRTQQEDSAVYLCASSFRDTQYFGPGTRLTVL.

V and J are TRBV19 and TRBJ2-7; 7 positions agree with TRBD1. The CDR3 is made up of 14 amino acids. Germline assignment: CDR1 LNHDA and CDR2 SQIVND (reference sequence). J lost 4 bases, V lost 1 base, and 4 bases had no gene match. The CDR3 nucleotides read TGTGCCAGTAGTATAGGGACAGGCCAGTACGAGCAGTACTTC. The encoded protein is CASSIGTGQYEQYF.

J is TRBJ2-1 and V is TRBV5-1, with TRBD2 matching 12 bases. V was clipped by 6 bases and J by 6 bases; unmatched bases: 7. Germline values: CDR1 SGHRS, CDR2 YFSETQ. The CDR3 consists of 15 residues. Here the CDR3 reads CASTITSGRTNEQFF. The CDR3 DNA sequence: TGCGCCAGCACCATAACTAGCGGGAGGACCAATGAGCAGTTCTTC.

This chain's CDR3 is CASSLDRDEKLFF. The CDR3 DNA is TGTGCCAGCAGCTTAGACAGGGATGAAAAACTGTTTTTT. This chain connects TRBV11-2 to TRBJ1-4, with a weak D call TRBD1 (5 bases). The CDR3 has 13 amino acids. The germline CDR1 and CDR2 sequences are SGHAT and FQNNGV. Trimming cost V 0 bases and J 6 bases, with 5 bases left between them.

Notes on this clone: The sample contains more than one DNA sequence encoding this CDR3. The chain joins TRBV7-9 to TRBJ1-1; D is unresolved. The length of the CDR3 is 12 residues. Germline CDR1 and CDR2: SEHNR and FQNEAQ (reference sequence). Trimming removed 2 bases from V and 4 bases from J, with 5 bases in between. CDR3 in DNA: TGTGCCAGCAGCTTAACGGGCACTGAAGCTTTCTTT. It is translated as CASSLTGTEAFF.

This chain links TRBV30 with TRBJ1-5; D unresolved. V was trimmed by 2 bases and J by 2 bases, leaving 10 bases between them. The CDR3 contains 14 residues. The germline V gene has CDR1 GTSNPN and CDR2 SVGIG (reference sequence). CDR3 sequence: CAWSYGGGNQPQHF. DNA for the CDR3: TGTGCCTGGAGTTATGGAGGCGGCAATCAGCCCCAGCATTTT.

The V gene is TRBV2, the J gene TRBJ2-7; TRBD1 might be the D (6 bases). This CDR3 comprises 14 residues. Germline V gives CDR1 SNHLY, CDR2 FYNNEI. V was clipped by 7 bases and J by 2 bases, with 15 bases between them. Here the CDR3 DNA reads TGTGCCAGCACTGGACAGCTCCTGACCTACGAGCAGTACTTC. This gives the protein CASTGQLLTYEQYF.

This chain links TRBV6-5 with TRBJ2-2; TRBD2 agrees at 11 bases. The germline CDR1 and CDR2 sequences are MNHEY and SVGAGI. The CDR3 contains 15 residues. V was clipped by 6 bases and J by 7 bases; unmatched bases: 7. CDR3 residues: CASSETSGIGGELFF. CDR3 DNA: TGTGCCAGCAGCGAGACTAGCGGGATCGGCGGGGAGCTGTTTTTT.